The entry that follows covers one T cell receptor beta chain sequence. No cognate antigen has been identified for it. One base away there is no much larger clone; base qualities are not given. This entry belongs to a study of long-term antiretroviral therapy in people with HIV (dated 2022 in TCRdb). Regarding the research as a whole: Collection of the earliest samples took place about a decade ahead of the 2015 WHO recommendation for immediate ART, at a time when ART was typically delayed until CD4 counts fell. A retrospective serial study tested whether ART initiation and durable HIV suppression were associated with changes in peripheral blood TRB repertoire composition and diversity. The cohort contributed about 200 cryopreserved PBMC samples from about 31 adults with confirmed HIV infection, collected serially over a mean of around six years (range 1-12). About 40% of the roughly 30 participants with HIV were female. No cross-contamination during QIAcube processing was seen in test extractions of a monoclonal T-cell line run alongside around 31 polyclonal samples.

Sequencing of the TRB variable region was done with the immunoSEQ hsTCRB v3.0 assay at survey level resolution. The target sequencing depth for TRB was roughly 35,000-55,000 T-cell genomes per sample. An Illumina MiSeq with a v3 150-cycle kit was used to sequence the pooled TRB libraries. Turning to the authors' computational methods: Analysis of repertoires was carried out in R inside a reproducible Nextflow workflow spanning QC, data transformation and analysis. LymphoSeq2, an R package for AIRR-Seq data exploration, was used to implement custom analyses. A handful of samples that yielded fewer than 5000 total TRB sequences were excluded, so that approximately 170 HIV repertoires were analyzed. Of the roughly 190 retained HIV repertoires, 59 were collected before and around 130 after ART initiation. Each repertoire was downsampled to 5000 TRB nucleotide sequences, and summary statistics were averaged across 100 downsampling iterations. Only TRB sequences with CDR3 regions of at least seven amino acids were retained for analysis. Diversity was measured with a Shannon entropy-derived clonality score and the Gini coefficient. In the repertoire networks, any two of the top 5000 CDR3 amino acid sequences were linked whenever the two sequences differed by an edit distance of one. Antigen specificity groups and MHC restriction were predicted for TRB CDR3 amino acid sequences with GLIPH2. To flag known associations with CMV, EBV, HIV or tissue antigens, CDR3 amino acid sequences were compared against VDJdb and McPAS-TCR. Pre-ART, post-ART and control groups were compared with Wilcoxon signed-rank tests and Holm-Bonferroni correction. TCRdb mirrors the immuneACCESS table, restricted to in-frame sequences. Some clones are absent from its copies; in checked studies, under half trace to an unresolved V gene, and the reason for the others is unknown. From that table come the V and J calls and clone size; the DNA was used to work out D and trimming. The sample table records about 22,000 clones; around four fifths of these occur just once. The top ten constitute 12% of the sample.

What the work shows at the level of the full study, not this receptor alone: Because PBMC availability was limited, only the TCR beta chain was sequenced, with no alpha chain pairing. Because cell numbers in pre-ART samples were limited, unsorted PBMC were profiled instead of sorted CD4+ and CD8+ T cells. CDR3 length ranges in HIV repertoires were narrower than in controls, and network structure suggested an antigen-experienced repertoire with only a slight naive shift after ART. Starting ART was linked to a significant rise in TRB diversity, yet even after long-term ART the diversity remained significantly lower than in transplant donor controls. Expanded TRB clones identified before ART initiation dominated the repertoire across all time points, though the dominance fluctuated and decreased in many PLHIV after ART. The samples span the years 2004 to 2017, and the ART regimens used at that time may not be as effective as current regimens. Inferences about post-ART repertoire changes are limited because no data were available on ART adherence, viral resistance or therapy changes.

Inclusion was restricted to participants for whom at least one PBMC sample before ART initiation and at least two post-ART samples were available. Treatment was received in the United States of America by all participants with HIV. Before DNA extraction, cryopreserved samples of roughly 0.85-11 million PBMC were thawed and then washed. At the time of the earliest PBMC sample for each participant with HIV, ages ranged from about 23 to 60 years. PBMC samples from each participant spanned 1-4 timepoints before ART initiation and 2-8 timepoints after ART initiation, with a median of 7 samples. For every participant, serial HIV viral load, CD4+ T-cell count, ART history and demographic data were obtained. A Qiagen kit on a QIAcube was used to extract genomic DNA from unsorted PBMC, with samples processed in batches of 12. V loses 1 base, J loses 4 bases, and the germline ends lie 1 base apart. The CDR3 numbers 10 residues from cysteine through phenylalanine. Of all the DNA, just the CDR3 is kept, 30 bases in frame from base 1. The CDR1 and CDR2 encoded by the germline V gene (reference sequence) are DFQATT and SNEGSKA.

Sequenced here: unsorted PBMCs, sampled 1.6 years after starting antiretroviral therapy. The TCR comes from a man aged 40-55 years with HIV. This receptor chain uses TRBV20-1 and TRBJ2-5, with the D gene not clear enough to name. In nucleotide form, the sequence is TGCAGTGCTAGAGGAGAGACCCAGTACTTC. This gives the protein CSARGETQYF.